The 15 T cell receptor beta chains below all came from one sample that was sequenced in a study of PD-L1 blockade in urothelial cancer. Produced via immunoSEQ multiplex PCR; TCRdb's table is partial and in-frame only. The sample lists roughly 21,000 clones, 90% seen once, with about 15% in the top ten. Here the sequenced sample was PBMCs, taken around atezolizumab (anti-PD-L1) treatment. These receptors all stem from a woman aged 60-70 years with urothelial cancer.

The sample holds one count of this clone. The V and J genes are TRBV11-2 and TRBJ2-5; 7 bases are a match to TRBD2. Germline values: CDR1 SGHAT, CDR2 FQNNGV. The CDR3 has 15 residues. Trimming at V came to 4 bases and at J to 4 bases, leaving 9 bases not matched to a gene. In nucleotides, the CDR3 is TGTGCCAGCAGCTCCCATAGCGGGCGGGGAGAGACCCAGTACTTC. Translated: CASSSHSGRGETQYF. Complete variable domain (other parts from reference TRBV11-2 and TRBJ2-5): EAGVAQSPRYKIIEKRQSVAFWCNPISGHATLYWYQQILGQGPKLLIQFQNNGVVDDSQLPKDRFSAERLKGVDSTLKIQPAKLEDSAVYLCASSSHSGRGETQYFGPGTRLLVL.

The chain carries TRBV7-2 and TRBJ2-5; D might be TRBD1 (5 bases). CDR1 is SGHTA, CDR2 FQGNSA, per germline. The V end lost 1 base, the J end lost 4 bases, and 7 bases lay between the germline ends. This CDR3 has 13 amino acids. CDR3 protein: CASSLGQGETQYF. CDR3 nucleotides: TGTGCCAGCAGCTTAGGCCAGGGAGAGACCCAGTACTTC.

This clone was detected only a few times. This chain connects TRBV28 to TRBJ2-5, with a tentative D call TRBD2 (6 bases). This CDR3 comprises 15 residues. Germline V CDR1 and CDR2: MDHEN, SYDVKM. Trimming stripped 2 bases from V and 3 bases from J, with 13 bases between. The CDR3 is CASSLEREREETQYF. CDR3 sequence (DNA): TGTGCCAGCAGTTTAGAACGGGAGAGGGAAGAGACCCAGTACTTC.

V is TRBV18 and J is TRBJ2-1, with 7 bases aligning to TRBD1. Looked up from germline, CDR1 is KGHSH and CDR2 is LQKENI. V dropped 3 bases and J dropped 4; count of bases not matched to a gene: 3. The CDR3 extends over 14 amino acids. The CDR3 bases are TGTGCCAGCTCACCGATGGACAGGTACAATGAGCAGTTCTTC. It encodes CASSPMDRYNEQFF.

The chain recombines TRBV10-3 with TRBJ2-7; 13 nucleotides align to TRBD2. Germline loops: CDR1 ENHRY, CDR2 SYGVKD. J was trimmed by 2 bases and V by 10 bases; bases with no gene match: 5. The CDR3 length is 14 residues. CDR3: CATQLAGGPYEQYF. The CDR3 nucleotides read TGTGCCACCCAACTAGCGGGAGGGCCCTACGAGCAGTACTTC.

This clone came up once. This chain connects TRBV19 to TRBJ2-1, with D tentatively TRBD2 (6 bases). The length of the CDR3 is 14 residues. V lost 3 bases, J lost 3 bases, and 9 bases lay in between. Germline V gene lookup returns CDR1 LNHDA and CDR2 SQIVND (reference sequence). The CDR3 here is CASSIDSGYNEQFF. DNA for the CDR3: TGTGCCAGTAGTATTGATAGCGGCTACAATGAGCAGTTCTTC.

This clone is labeled as medium-sized (0.01 to 0.1%). V and J are TRBV7-6 and TRBJ2-7, with a weak D call TRBD1 (6 bases). The germline gives CDR1 SGHVS, CDR2 FNYEAQ. The V gene lost 3 bases and the J gene lost 5 bases, with 17 bases spanning the gap. The CDR3 loop spans 15 amino acids. The CDR3 reads CASSFGQGIINEQYF. The CDR3 nucleotides read TGTGCCAGCAGCTTTGGGCAGGGGATTATCAACGAGCAGTACTTC.

The gene calls are TRBV7-3 and TRBJ2-7, with TRBD2 matching 7 bases. CDR1 SGHTA and CDR2 FQGTGA come from the germline V gene. V gave up 3 bases and J gave up 5 bases; unmatched junction bases: 10. CDR3 length: 15 residues. CDR3 loop: CASSLWGGLGNEQYF. The CDR3 nucleotides read TGTGCCAGCAGCTTGTGGGGGGGTCTGGGGAACGAGCAGTACTTC.

The chain uses TRBV4-1 and TRBJ2-7, with D tentatively TRBD1 (6 bases). This CDR3 region has 14 residues. Trimming pared 4 bases from V and 1 base from J, leaving 11 bases between. Germline CDR1 MGHRA, CDR2 YSYEKL. The CDR3 sequence: CASSPGQTSYEQYF. In DNA form, the CDR3 reads TGCGCCAGCAGCCCTGGACAGACGTCCTACGAGCAGTACTTC.

The chain couples TRBV19 to TRBJ1-1, with D tentatively TRBD1 (6 bases). CDR1 is LNHDA and CDR2 is SQIVND in the germline V gene (reference sequence). V was cut by 4 bases and J by 7 bases, with 22 bases left in between. The CDR3 extends over 16 amino acids. The CDR3 nucleotides are TGTGCCAGTAGTACTCGACAGGATGAGTATATCTTTGAAGCTTTCTTT. Its translation: CASSTRQDEYIFEAFF.

The rearrangement joins TRBV2 to TRBJ2-7; 8 positions agree with TRBD1. The CDR3 covers 13 residues. Per the germline V gene, CDR1 is SNHLY and CDR2 is FYNNEI. With 8 bases clipped from V and 4 bases from J, the junction kept 7 bases outside the gene matches. Here the CDR3 reads CASRTGKDYEQYF. In DNA, the CDR3 is TGTGCCAGCCGGACAGGGAAGGATTACGAGCAGTACTTC.

The chain combines TRBV18 with TRBJ1-4; the D gene is possibly TRBD1 (5 bases). This CDR3 comprises 15 residues. The germline gives CDR1 KGHSH, CDR2 LQKENI. V was cut by 5 bases and J by 2 bases, with 12 bases left in between. CDR3 in amino acids: CASSSQGGTNEKLFF. In DNA form, the CDR3 reads TGTGCCAGCTCAAGCCAGGGAGGGACTAATGAAAAACTGTTTTTT.

J is TRBJ2-3 and V is TRBV9; D gene ambiguous. CDR3 size: 14 residues. The V end was cut by 4 bases, the J end by 2 bases, with 11 bases between. Germline V CDR1 and CDR2: SGDLS, YYNGEE. This CDR3 reads CASSPRRNTDTQYF. The CDR3 bases are TGTGCCAGCAGCCCTCGGCGGAACACAGATACGCAGTATTTT. Combining the CDR3 with reference TRBV9 and TRBJ2-3 gives the whole variable domain DSGVTQTPKHLITATGQRVTLRCSPRSGDLSVYWYQQSLDQGLQFLIQYYNGEERAKGNILERFSAQQFPDLHSELNLSSLELGDSALYFCASSPRRNTDTQYFGPGTRLTVL.

The count of this clone is one. The rearrangement links TRBV18 to TRBJ1-3, with 7 bases matching TRBD1. The germline V gene has CDR1 KGHSH and CDR2 LQKENI. The trim removed 5 bases at V and 3 bases at J, leaving 10 bases unmatched. The CDR3 spans 16 residues. CDR3 DNA sequence: TGTGCCAGCTCATCAGACAGGGAAGGAGTTGGAAACACCATATATTTT. This translates into CASSSDREGVGNTIYF.

This clone appeared a single time. The rearrangement links TRBV14 to TRBJ2-1; TRBD2 agrees at 10 bases. Germline values: CDR1 SGHDN, CDR2 FVKESK. This CDR3 region has 17 residues. The V segment lost 4 bases and the J segment 1 base; nucleotides outside the gene matches: 7. This CDR3 reads CASSRIRLAGSYNEQFF. The CDR3 coding sequence is TGTGCCAGCAGCCGGATTAGACTAGCGGGTTCCTACAATGAGCAGTTCTTC.